The 27 T cell receptor beta chains presented below share a single source sample, sequenced in a study of blood T cell repertoires in COVID-19. Sequenced by immunoSEQ multiplex PCR; TCRdb stores in-frame clones only, minus some. Of approximately 280,000 clones listed, around 85% are singletons. The sequencing sample was made of PBMCs or T cells enriched from blood (not recorded which). The source of these receptors is a woman aged 45-65 years who had recovered from COVID-19.

V is TRBV7-9 and J is TRBJ1-5; TRBD1 aligns across 9 bases. Per the germline V gene, CDR1 is SEHNR and CDR2 is FQNEAQ (reference sequence). The CDR3 is made up of 16 amino acids. The V gene end was trimmed by 5 bases and the J gene end by 2 bases; junction bases not matched to a gene: 7. The CDR3 DNA sequence: TGTGCCAGCAGCCAAGAGGGACAGGGACGCAATCAGCCCCAGCATTTT. Its protein is CASSQEGQGRNQPQHF.

In regard to this clone: Other DNA sequences in the same sample also yield this CDR3. The chain links TRBV19 to TRBJ1-1, with D possibly being TRBD1 (6 bases). CDR1 is LNHDA, CDR2 SQIVND, per germline (reference sequence). The V end lost 5 bases, the J end lost 1 base, and 11 bases lay between the germline ends. This CDR3 region has 14 residues. The CDR3, as DNA: TGTGCCAGTAGTCCTCGGACAGAGAACACTGAAGCTTTCTTT. Protein: CASSPRTENTEAFF.

The V gene is TRBV30, the J gene TRBJ2-7, with 9 bases aligning to TRBD1. The CDR3 totals 12 residues. Germline-derived CDR1 and CDR2 are GTSNPN and SVGIG (reference sequence). The V segment lost 7 bases and the J segment 5 bases; nucleotides outside the gene matches: 6. The CDR3 DNA is TGTGCCTTGGACAGGGGAAATCACGAGCAGTACTTC. Amino acid sequence: CALDRGNHEQYF. The entire variable domain, with the rest obtained from reference TRBV30 and TRBJ2-7, is as follows: SQTIHQWPATLVQPVGSPLSLECTVEGTSNPNLYWYRQAAGRGLQLLFYSVGIGQISSEVPQNLSASRPQDRQFILSSKKLLLSDSGFYLCALDRGNHEQYFGPGTRLTVT.

This clone was picked up a small number of times. The chain links TRBV18 to TRBJ2-3, with 10 bases matching TRBD1. Germline values: CDR1 KGHSH, CDR2 LQKENI. The CDR3 is made up of 15 amino acids. J gave up 2 bases and V 6 bases, and 5 bases lay outside the gene matches. This CDR3 is CASSRTGGFTDTQYF. The CDR3 nucleotides read TGTGCCAGCTCGCGGACAGGGGGGTTCACAGATACGCAGTATTTT.

The chain recombines TRBV2 with TRBJ1-2; tentative D call: TRBD1 (5 bases). V lost 6 bases to trimming and J lost 10 bases, with 12 bases between them. Germline lookup yields CDR1 SNHLY and CDR2 FYNNEI. There are 11 residues in the CDR3. The CDR3 DNA reads TGTGCCAGCAGACCAGCAGGGCACTACACCTTC. Its translation: CASRPAGHYTF.

The V call is TRBV7-9, the J call TRBJ2-1; 7 bases align to TRBD1. Germline CDR1 is SEHNR and CDR2 is FQNEAQ (reference sequence). V was pared by 5 bases and J by 2 bases, with 6 bases of the junction left unmatched. CDR3 length: 15 residues. CDR3 in amino acids: CASSVDRVTYNEQFF. The DNA of the CDR3 is TGTGCCAGCAGCGTCGACAGGGTAACCTACAATGAGCAGTTCTTC.

The chain has TRBV5-5 and TRBJ2-5; weak D call: TRBD1 (5 bases). V gave up 4 bases and J gave up 1 base, with 14 bases separating them. Germline V gene data show CDR1 as SGHKS and CDR2 as YYEKEE (reference sequence). The CDR3 sequence is 15 residues long. The CDR3 sequence: CASSPRRQTQETQYF. The CDR3 region has the DNA TGTGCCAGCAGCCCTCGGAGACAGACCCAAGAGACCCAGTACTTC.

The J gene is TRBJ1-2, the V gene TRBV7-2; D not resolved. V lost 2 bases, J lost 5 bases, and 9 bases lay in between. The CDR3 extends over 13 amino acids. Germline V gives CDR1 SGHTA, CDR2 FQGNSA. The CDR3 here is CASSLLGAYGYTF. CDR3 coding DNA: TGTGCCAGCAGCTTATTGGGCGCTTATGGCTACACCTTC. Drawing the rest from reference TRBV7-2 and TRBJ1-2, the complete variable domain is GAGVSQSPSNKVTEKGKDVELRCDPISGHTALYWYRQSLGQGLEFLIYFQGNSAPDKSGLPSDRFSAERTGGSVSTLTIQRTQQEDSAVYLCASSLLGAYGYTFGSGTRLTVV.

The chain has TRBV5-6 and TRBJ2-5; TRBD2 is a possible D gene (6 bases). The CDR3 sequence is 14 residues long. Trimming cost V 1 base and J 4 bases, with 11 bases left between them. CDR1 and CDR2 from the germline V gene are SGHDT and YYEEEE. The CDR3 bases are TGTGCCAGCAGCTTGTATGGGGGGTTAGAGACCCAGTACTTC. This sequence encodes CASSLYGGLETQYF.

The chain carries TRBV2 and TRBJ1-1, with 7 bases that match TRBD1. J was trimmed by 6 bases and V by 6 bases; bases with no gene match: 4. The CDR3 spans 12 residues. Germline values: CDR1 SNHLY, CDR2 FYNNEI. Written as DNA, the CDR3 is TGTGCCAGCAGCGTCGGGACAGCTGAAGCTTTCTTT. Its protein product is CASSVGTAEAFF.

This clone has more than one count but fewer than ten. The rearrangement links TRBV6-5 to TRBJ2-2; 7 bases are shared with TRBD1. There are 14 residues in the CDR3. The V and J ends lost 4 bases and 8 bases, in that order; junction bases with no gene match: 7. Germline values: CDR1 MNHEY, CDR2 SVGAGI. The CDR3 here is CASSFRQGAGELFF. As DNA, the CDR3 is TGTGCCAGCAGTTTCCGACAGGGTGCAGGGGAGCTGTTTTTT.

The CDR3 bases are TGTGCCAGCAGCCCTCGACTGACAGGTACGCGCGGCACTGAAGCTTTCTTT. This gives the protein CASSPRLTGTRGTEAFF. The genes are TRBV11-2 and TRBJ1-1; possible D gene TRBD1, 6 bases. V lost 5 bases and J 4 bases, leaving 23 bases between the germline ends. Per germline, CDR1 SGHAT and CDR2 FQNNGV. This CDR3 contains 17 residues.

The chain joins TRBV6-6 to TRBJ2-5; 7 positions agree with TRBD1. The CDR3 consists of 16 residues. The trim removed 5 bases at V and 5 bases at J, leaving 14 bases unmatched. The germline V gene encodes CDR1 MNHNY and CDR2 SVGAGI (reference sequence). CDR3: CASSPKKAGGMETQYF. As DNA, the CDR3 is TGTGCCAGCAGTCCTAAGAAGGCAGGGGGTATGGAGACCCAGTACTTC.

Written as DNA, the CDR3 is TGTGCCAGCAGTAACGGTGAGGCCCGTTACTTC. It translates to CASSNGEARYF. The chain joins TRBV6-5 to TRBJ2-7; no definite D call. V was trimmed by 5 bases and J by 13 bases, leaving 15 bases between them. The CDR3 totals 11 residues. Germline lookup yields CDR1 MNHEY and CDR2 SVGAGI.

This chain connects TRBV19 to TRBJ1-1, with no clear D. The germline V and J ends were trimmed by 10 bases and 11 bases, with 23 bases remaining between them. Germline CDR1 reads LNHDA; CDR2 reads SQIVND (reference sequence). This CDR3 contains 13 residues. CDR3 in DNA: TGTGCCACTCTCCCACCTGTGAGGGCCGAGGCTTTCTTT. Encoded protein: CATLPPVRAEAFF.

The chain has TRBV30 and TRBJ1-2, with 9 bases aligning to TRBD1. Germline V gene data show CDR1 as GTSNPN and CDR2 as SVGIG (reference sequence). Trimming cost V 1 base and J 3 bases; bases outside gene matches: 0. The CDR3 spans 13 residues. CDR3 region: CAWSGQGDYGYTF. Here the CDR3 DNA reads TGTGCCTGGAGTGGACAGGGGGACTATGGCTACACCTTC. Supplemented by reference TRBV30 and TRBJ1-2, the full variable domain reads SQTIHQWPATLVQPVGSPLSLECTVEGTSNPNLYWYRQAAGRGLQLLFYSVGIGQISSEVPQNLSASRPQDRQFILSSKKLLLSDSGFYLCAWSGQGDYGYTFGSGTRLTVV.

This rearrangement joins TRBV3-1 (or the pseudogene TRBV3-2) to TRBJ1-2, with TRBD1 matching over 7 bases. Germline loops: CDR1 LGHDT, CDR2 YNNKEL (reference sequence). V gave up 0 bases and J gave up 6 bases; unmatched junction bases: 7. The CDR3 runs to 15 residues. The CDR3 DNA reads as TGTGCCAGCAGCCAAGATTGGGACAGAAAGGATGGCTACACCTTC. It encodes CASSQDWDRKDGYTF.

V and J are TRBV15 and TRBJ2-7, with D maybe TRBD2 (6 bases). This CDR3 has 15 residues. V was clipped by 3 bases and J by 4 bases, with 16 bases between them. Germline assignment: CDR1 LNHNV and CDR2 YYDKDF (reference sequence). Written as DNA, the CDR3 is TGTGCCACCAGCAGGCTAGGCGGGGCTGGGTACGAGCAGTACTTC. Translation gives CATSRLGGAGYEQYF.

The rearrangement joins TRBV30 to TRBJ2-2; D may be TRBD2 (5 bases). Germline CDR1 GTSNPN, CDR2 SVGIG (reference sequence). The CDR3 extends over 15 amino acids. The V gene lost 3 bases and the J gene lost 1 base, with 12 bases spanning the gap. CDR3 residues: CAWRGSGVNTGELFF. The DNA for the CDR3 is TGTGCCTGGAGGGGGTCCGGGGTGAACACCGGGGAGCTGTTTTTT.

This chain connects TRBV2 to TRBJ1-6; D perhaps matches TRBD1 (5 bases). Germline loops: CDR1 SNHLY, CDR2 FYNNEI. The V gene lost 6 bases and the J gene lost 7 bases, with 19 bases spanning the gap. This CDR3 is 16 amino acids long. In DNA, the CDR3 is TGTGCCAGCAGGTCCCCATTCCAGGGACTAAATTCACCCCTCCACTTT. Protein: CASRSPFQGLNSPLHF. Full variable domain (remainder filled in from reference TRBV2 and TRBJ1-6): EPEVTQTPSHQVTQMGQEVILRCVPISNHLYFYWYRQILGQKVEFLVSFYNNEISEKSEIFDDQFSVERPDGSNFTLKIRSTKLEDSAMYFCASRSPFQGLNSPLHFGNGTRLTVT.

This clone appeared once. This sequence joins TRBV27 and TRBJ2-2, with D possibly being TRBD2 (6 bases). The CDR3 has 16 residues. Trimming left V 5 bases short and J 4 bases short, with 17 bases between. Per germline, CDR1 MNHEY and CDR2 SMNVEV (reference sequence). Here the CDR3 DNA reads TGTGCCAGCAGTCCCGGAGAAGCGGGTCCCACCGGGGAGCTGTTTTTT. Translation gives CASSPGEAGPTGELFF.

The V and J genes are TRBV3-1 (or the pseudogene TRBV3-2) and TRBJ1-1, with D unresolved. Trimming took off 4 bases at V and 4 bases at J, with 16 bases between the two ends. The CDR3 has 15 residues. Germline CDR1 reads LGHDT; CDR2 reads YNNKEL (reference sequence). The CDR3 DNA sequence: TGTGCCAGCAGCCGTAACGGTGCAGCAGGCACTGAAGCTTTCTTT. Its protein is CASSRNGAAGTEAFF.

The chain's CDR3 is CSVGQGAYGNTIYF. The CDR3 DNA is TGCAGCGTTGGACAGGGGGCATATGGAAACACCATATATTTT. This chain connects TRBV29-1 to TRBJ1-3; 10 nucleotides line up with TRBD1. Trimming cost V 4 bases and J 3 bases; bases outside gene matches: 3. The CDR3 consists of 14 residues. Germline V gene sequence: CDR1 SQVTM, CDR2 ANQGSEA.

The chain has TRBV27 and TRBJ1-2, with D uncertain. The CDR3 length is 13 residues. Trimming took off 6 bases at V and 2 bases at J, with 10 bases between the two ends. Germline-derived CDR1 and CDR2 are MNHEY and SMNVEV (reference sequence). This chain's CDR3 is CASSPSKNYGYTF. The CDR3 DNA is TGTGCCAGCAGCCCGTCTAAGAACTATGGCTACACCTTC.

The chain is built from TRBV7-2 and TRBJ1-6; perhaps TRBD1 as D (5 bases). This CDR3 has 16 residues. Between the trimmed V and J ends, which lost 6 bases and 10 bases, there was a span of 22 bases. Germline CDR1 SGHTA, CDR2 FQGNSA. The CDR3, as DNA: TGTGCCAGCAGTCCATGGGGCCCTTCCAGCCGATCACCCCTCCACTTT. Its protein product is CASSPWGPSSRSPLHF.

The V call is TRBV27, the J call TRBJ2-1; 8 bases are a match to TRBD2. This CDR3 has 14 amino acids. CDR1 is MNHEY, CDR2 SMNVEV, per germline (reference sequence). After removal of 8 bases from V and 6 bases from J, the junction contained 9 bases not matched to a gene. CDR3 sequence reads: CASQIAGRRNEQFF. In DNA, the CDR3 is TGTGCCAGCCAAATAGCGGGAAGGCGCAATGAGCAGTTCTTC.

The chain recombines TRBV29-1 with TRBJ2-1, with 12 nucleotides matching TRBD1. The CDR3 extends over 14 amino acids. V trimming: 7 bases; J trimming: 9 bases; junction bases outside the gene matches: 10. Germline CDR1 SQVTM, CDR2 ANQGSEA. The CDR3: CSATTGTGGIEQFF. CDR3 in DNA: TGCAGCGCAACTACCGGGACAGGGGGCATTGAGCAGTTCTTC.